The 9 T cell receptor beta chains given below trace back to one sample, sequenced in a study of OX40 agonist ivuxolimab in advanced cancers. Profiling relied on immunoSEQ multiplex PCR, and the TCRdb table lists in-frame clones only, not all of them. Altogether 15,000 to 16,000 clones are present, 80% to 85% being singletons, with the ten largest covering about 39%. Here the sequenced sample was CD4+ or CD8+ T cells sorted from blood, taken in a trial of the OX40 agonist ivuxolimab. Source of these receptors: an adult with an advanced solid tumor such as melanoma, head and neck, liver or kidney cancer.

The chain joins TRBV6-5 to TRBJ2-7; 7 bases are shared with TRBD1. This CDR3 is 15 amino acids long. Germline lookup yields CDR1 MNHEY and CDR2 SVGAGI. Trimming removed 0 bases from V and 7 bases from J; junction bases left unmatched: 9. The CDR3, as DNA: TGTGCCAGCAGTTACTCGCTCCGGGCACAGGGGGAGCAGTACTTC. Protein product: CASSYSLRAQGEQYF.

The chain is built from TRBV27 and TRBJ1-1; 7 nucleotides align to TRBD1. The CDR3 runs to 13 residues. Germline V CDR1 and CDR2: MNHEY, SMNVEV (reference sequence). Trimming at V came to 6 bases and at J to 7 bases, leaving 8 bases not matched to a gene. CDR3 sequence reads: CASRPGTVSEAFF. The DNA of the CDR3 is TGTGCCAGCAGACCCGGGACAGTGAGTGAAGCTTTCTTT.

The V call is TRBV5-1, the J call TRBJ2-1; perhaps D is TRBD1 or TRBD2 (6 bases each). CDR1 SGHRS and CDR2 YFSETQ come from the germline V gene. This CDR3 spans 15 amino acids. The V and J ends lost 1 base and 7 bases respectively, with 15 bases between them. The CDR3 here is CASSLMQGRRNEQFF. The CDR3 region has the DNA TGCGCCAGCAGCTTGATGCAGGGGAGGCGAAATGAGCAGTTCTTC.

On this clone: The same CDR3 is also encoded by other DNA sequences in this sample. This chain uses TRBV11-2 with TRBJ2-5; 7 nucleotides line up with TRBD1. CDR1 and CDR2 from the germline V gene are SGHAT and FQNNGV. CDR3 length equals 14 residues. V shed 5 bases, J shed 0 bases, and the junction held 3 bases outside the gene matches. The CDR3 DNA sequence: TGTGCCAGCAGCCCGGGACAGAACCAAGAGACCCAGTACTTC. Its protein product is CASSPGQNQETQYF.

The rearrangement uses TRBV7-9 and TRBJ1-3; the D gene is possibly TRBD1 (5 bases). The CDR3 extends over 14 amino acids. Trimming removed 6 bases at V and 4 bases at J, with 13 bases between. Germline CDR1 is SEHNR and CDR2 is FQNEAQ (reference sequence). CDR3 protein: CASRLGGTGNTIYF. CDR3 coding DNA: TGTGCCAGCAGGCTGGGGGGGACGGGAAACACCATATATTTT.

The gene calls are TRBV7-2 and TRBJ2-7; D not resolved. This CDR3 spans 13 amino acids. Trimming removed 5 bases from V and 0 bases from J, with 8 bases in between. CDR1 is SGHTA, CDR2 FQGNSA, per germline. CDR3 amino acids: CASSPLGSYEQYF. CDR3 coding DNA: TGTGCCAGCAGCCCCCTGGGCTCCTACGAGCAGTACTTC.

The V call is TRBV28, the J call TRBJ2-5; TRBD1 agrees at 8 bases. V gave up 7 bases and J gave up 5 bases; unmatched junction bases: 9. CDR3 length equals 14 residues. CDR1 is MDHEN, CDR2 SYDVKM, per germline. CDR3 loop: CASTLVGTGETQYF. DNA of the CDR3: TGTGCCAGCACCTTAGTAGGGACAGGCGAGACCCAGTACTTC.

This clone was observed a handful of times. The rearrangement joins TRBV27 to TRBJ2-7, with 8 bases lining up with TRBD1. The CDR3 runs to 13 residues. Germline values: CDR1 MNHEY, CDR2 SMNVEV (reference sequence). V lost 3 bases and J lost 2; bases outside the gene matches: 0. The CDR3 DNA reads as TGTGCCAGCAGTTTGACAGGGGCCTACGAGCAGTACTTC. This sequence encodes CASSLTGAYEQYF.

As DNA, the CDR3 is TGTGCCAGCAGTTCCTCTATCCGCAATCAGCCCCAGCATTTT. Protein sequence: CASSSSIRNQPQHF. V is TRBV27 and J is TRBJ1-5; the D is unclear. V gave up 4 bases and J gave up 2 bases, with 9 bases separating them. The CDR3 spans 14 residues. Germline V gene lookup returns CDR1 MNHEY and CDR2 SMNVEV (reference sequence).